This record covers a single T cell receptor beta chain. Assay: immunoSEQ multiplex PCR; the TCRdb copy retains only in-frame clones and omits some. The table has some 480,000 clones, around 88% seen once. The sample originates from a study of Ad26.COV2.S vaccination and SARS-CoV-2 variants. Treatment meaning: 15 to 20 received Ad26.COV2.S at low or high dose, single or two shots; 5 received placebo; per-sample allocation not given. Sample collection was performed on day 63 after the first vaccine or placebo injection. Germline CDR1 and CDR2: SGHRS and YFSETQ. After removal of 4 bases from V and 5 bases from J, the junction contained 4 bases not matched to a gene. This CDR3 is 13 amino acids long.

Specimen: peripheral blood, collected in a trial of Ad26.COV2.S vaccine versus placebo. The receptor was derived from a person aged 18-65 years who received the Ad26.COV2.S COVID-19 vaccine or a placebo. The chain uses TRBV5-1 and TRBJ2-7, with 9 positions matching TRBD2. CDR3 in DNA: TGCGCCAGCAGCCCCGGACTAGCGAACGAGCAGTACTTC. Protein product: CASSPGLANEQYF. Based on the CDR3 plus reference TRBV5-1 and TRBJ2-7, the full variable domain is KAGVTQTPRYLIKTRGQQVTLSCSPISGHRSVSWYQQTPGQGLQFLFEYFSETQRNKGNFPGRFSGRQFSNSRSEMNVSTLELGDSALYLCASSPGLANEQYFGPGTRLTVT.